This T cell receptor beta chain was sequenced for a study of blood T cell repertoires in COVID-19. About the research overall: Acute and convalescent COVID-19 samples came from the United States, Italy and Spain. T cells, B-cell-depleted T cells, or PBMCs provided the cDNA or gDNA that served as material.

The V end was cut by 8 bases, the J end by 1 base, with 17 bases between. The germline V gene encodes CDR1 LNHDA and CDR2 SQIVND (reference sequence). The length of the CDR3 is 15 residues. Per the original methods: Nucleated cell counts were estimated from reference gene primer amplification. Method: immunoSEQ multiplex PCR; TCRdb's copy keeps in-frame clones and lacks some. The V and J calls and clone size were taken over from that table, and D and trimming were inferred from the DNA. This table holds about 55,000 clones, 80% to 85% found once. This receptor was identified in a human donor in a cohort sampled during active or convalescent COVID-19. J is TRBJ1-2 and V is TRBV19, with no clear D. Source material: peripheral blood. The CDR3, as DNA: TGTGCCAGTCAGGCTCGGCTCGGGAGTAACTATGGCTACACCTTC. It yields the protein CASQARLGSNYGYTF.